This passage covers 9 T cell receptor beta chains from one sample sequenced in a study of blood T cell repertoires in COVID-19. TCRdb keeps only in-frame clones here, not all; method: immunoSEQ multiplex PCR. The sample holds 140,000 or so clones; approximately 85% are singletons and the top ten take approximately 1.8%. Sequences were obtained from peripheral blood. Source of these receptors: a man between 65 and 85 years old with acute or convalescent COVID-19.

There are a few counts of this clone. The chain has TRBV6-2 or TRBV6-3 and TRBJ2-7, with TRBD2 matching 9 bases. After removal of 6 bases from V and 1 base from J, the junction contained 10 bases not matched to a gene. In germline, CDR1 is MNHEY, CDR2 SVGEGT. The CDR3 is 16 amino acids. CDR3 DNA sequence: TGTGCCAGCAGCCCTAACCTAGCGGGGAGTTCCTACGAGCAGTACTTC. Amino acids: CASSPNLAGSSYEQYF.

The chain is built from TRBV4-1 and TRBJ1-1; TRBD1 agrees at 7 bases. Germline loops: CDR1 MGHRA, CDR2 YSYEKL. The CDR3 is made up of 16 amino acids. The V segment lost 0 bases and the J segment 4 bases; nucleotides outside the gene matches: 8. CDR3 nucleotide sequence: TGCGCCAGCAGCCAAGATCGCGGGCAGGGGGGCACTGAAGCTTTCTTT. Translating gives CASSQDRGQGGTEAFF.

This chain uses TRBV5-1 with TRBJ2-3, with 9 bases aligning to TRBD2. The CDR3 sequence is 17 residues long. The trim removed 3 bases at V and 4 bases at J, leaving 12 bases unmatched. Germline loops: CDR1 SGHRS, CDR2 YFSETQ. The CDR3 here is CASSSLGGGVPADTQYF. The CDR3 DNA sequence: TGCGCCAGCAGCTCCCTCGGCGGGGGGGTCCCCGCAGATACGCAGTATTTT.

V gene TRBV2 combines with J gene TRBJ2-5; a weak D match, TRBD2 (6 bases). The CDR3 extends over 13 amino acids. Trimming took 8 bases from V and 7 from J, leaving 17 bases between them. Germline-derived CDR1 and CDR2 are SNHLY and FYNNEI. DNA for the CDR3: TGTGCCAGCGTTGTCGGCGGGAAGGGGACCCAGTACTTC. It translates to CASVVGGKGTQYF.

The chain employs TRBV7-9 and TRBJ2-7; 10 bases match TRBD1. Trimming at V came to 5 bases and at J to 5 bases, leaving 9 bases not matched to a gene. The germline V gene encodes CDR1 SEHNR and CDR2 FQNEAQ (reference sequence). This CDR3 has 15 residues. CDR3 loop: CASSATGTGVHEQYF. The DNA for the CDR3 is TGTGCCAGCAGCGCTACCGGGACAGGGGTTCACGAGCAGTACTTC.

The chain recombines TRBV29-1 with TRBJ2-6; D is perhaps TRBD1 (5 bases). Germline CDR1 is SQVTM and CDR2 is ANQGSEA. The length of the CDR3 is 15 residues. The V end was cut by 3 bases, the J end by 4 bases, with 13 bases between. The CDR3 reads CSVEFSRAGANVLTF. CDR3 nucleotide sequence: TGCAGCGTTGAGTTTTCCAGGGCCGGGGCCAACGTCCTGACTTTC.

The chain links TRBV6-5 to TRBJ2-1; 12 bases fit TRBD2. The CDR3 has 15 residues. V trimming: 7 bases; J trimming: 3 bases; junction bases outside the gene matches: 4. The germline V gene encodes CDR1 MNHEY and CDR2 SVGAGI. CDR3 amino acids: CASIGLAGLYNEQFF. The CDR3 bases are TGTGCCAGCATCGGACTAGCGGGACTCTACAATGAGCAGTTCTTC.

This sequence joins TRBV20-1 and TRBJ2-3; 11 bases fit TRBD1. V gave up 3 bases and J gave up 6 bases; unmatched junction bases: 14. This CDR3 has 17 amino acids. CDR1 DFQATT and CDR2 SNEGSKA come from the germline V gene (reference sequence). CDR3 DNA sequence: TGCAGTGCTAGTTACGGCGGGACAGGGGGAAAGAGGGATACGCAGTATTTT. It is translated as CSASYGGTGGKRDTQYF.

Only one count was recorded for this clone. The chain joins TRBV18 to TRBJ1-1; no definite D call. Trimming took 6 bases from V and 1 from J, leaving 12 bases between them. The germline V gene has CDR1 KGHSH and CDR2 LQKENI. The CDR3 has 14 amino acids. CDR3: CASSLRNSNTEAFF. CDR3 nucleotide sequence: TGTGCCAGCTCCCTCAGGAATTCGAACACTGAAGCTTTCTTT.